These 3 T cell receptor beta chains were all obtained from the same sample, sequenced in a study of spatial heterogeneity in lung cancer. TCRdb itself ran the 5' RACE reads through MiXCR, one entry per CDR3 protein. The sample has about 3,100 distinct CDR3 sequences, roughly 13% seen once; the top ten hold 7% to 8.5%. These TCRs are of unknown antigen specificity. Time point indicated: sample taken at primary tumor resection. Overall study findings and caveats: Tracking of tumor mutation counts was seen in expanded intratumoral alpha and beta TCR counts.

The sample here was lung tumor tissue, taken at surgery. These receptors were taken from a male donor with early-stage non-small cell lung cancer.

This clonotype is medium-sized. The chain has TRBV20-1 and TRBJ1-6; 8 nucleotides align to TRBD1. Germline V gene data show CDR1 as DFQATT and CDR2 as SNEGSKA (reference sequence). The CDR3 runs to 17 residues. After removal of 6 bases from V and 0 bases from J, the junction contained 10 bases not matched to a gene. CDR3 residues: CSADGQGSSSYNSPLHF. In nucleotides, the CDR3 is TGCAGTGCCGACGGACAGGGCTCAAGCTCCTATAATTCACCCCTCCACTTT.

This clonotype is a singleton in its sample. The chain couples TRBV29-1 to TRBJ2-3; 8 bases fit TRBD1. The germline V gene encodes CDR1 SQVTM and CDR2 ANQGSEA. The CDR3 loop spans 14 amino acids. V lost 6 bases and J lost 0; bases outside the gene matches: 5. The CDR3 DNA is TGCAGCGTCCTTCAGGGGGCGAGCACAGATACGCAGTATTTT. Translation gives CSVLQGASTDTQYF.

This clonotype has only a few counts. The chain couples TRBV18 to TRBJ2-3, with D unclear. There are 12 residues in the CDR3. The germline V and J ends were trimmed by 3 bases and 5 bases, with 6 bases remaining between them. From germline, CDR1 is KGHSH and CDR2 LQKENI. CDR3 nucleotide sequence: TGTGCCAGCTCACCGCTAAGAGATACGCAGTATTTT. It translates to CASSPLRDTQYF.